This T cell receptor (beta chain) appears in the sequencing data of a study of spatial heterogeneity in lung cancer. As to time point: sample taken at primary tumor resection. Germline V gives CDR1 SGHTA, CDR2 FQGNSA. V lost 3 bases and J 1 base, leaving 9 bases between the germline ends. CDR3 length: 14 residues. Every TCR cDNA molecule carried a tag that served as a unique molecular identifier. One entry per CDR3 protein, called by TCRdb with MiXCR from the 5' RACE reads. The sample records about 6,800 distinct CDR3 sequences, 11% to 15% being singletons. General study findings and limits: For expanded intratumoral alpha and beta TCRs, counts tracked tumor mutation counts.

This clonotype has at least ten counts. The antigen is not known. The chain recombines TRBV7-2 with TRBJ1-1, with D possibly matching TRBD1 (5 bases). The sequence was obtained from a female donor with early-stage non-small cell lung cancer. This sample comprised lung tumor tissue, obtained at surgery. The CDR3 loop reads CASSFAGQNTEAFF. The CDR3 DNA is TGTGCCAGCAGCTTCGCAGGGCAGAACACTGAAGCTTTCTTT.